This note documents a single TCR beta chain sequence. Its antigen remains unidentified. A second PCR, run for about 6 to 11 cycles, used a sample-barcoded 5' primer plus a J-beta primer mix. MiXCR, applied by TCRdb to the 5' RACE reads, yields one record per CDR3 protein. The sample lists 800,000 or so distinct CDR3 sequences, roughly 25% occurring once. This sample is drawn from a study of blood T cells in healthy people across ages. CDR1 and CDR2 from the germline V gene are SGHAT and FQNNGV. Trimming stripped 2 bases from V and 1 base from J, with 15 bases between. There are 16 residues in the CDR3. Study-wide results and limits: Aged donors had fewer naive CD4+ cells and lower diversity than long-lived donors. Estimates based on one million T cells were treated as lower bounds.

These same records also appear under a second study, on T cells of mothers and their children. That study reports: RNA that had been extracted went wholly into cDNA synthesis, at roughly 1.5 ug per 15 ul. The study found thymic selection shapes TCR recombination output similarly in related and unrelated pairs.

This sequence originates from a boy between 10 and 17 years old in good health. Source material: blood. The chain uses TRBV11-2 and TRBJ2-7; D gene unclear. CDR3 region: CASSLHPEGPSYEQYF. CDR3 DNA sequence: TGTGCCAGCAGCTTACATCCGGAAGGACCGTCCTACGAGCAGTACTTC.